This T cell receptor beta chain stems from a study of T cells expressing NK-cell markers. Study overall: Source material for TCR beta repertoires consisted of sorted CD3+CD56+NKG2C+, CD3+CD56+NKG2C- and CD3+CD56-NKG2C+ T cells. One of the eight sequenced donors was seronegative, whereas the other seven were HCMV-seropositive. Overall study findings and caveats: NKG2C+ dominant clonotype frequencies in about 6 donors were about 1.0-7.5% of CD8+ T cells.

This CDR3 comprises 14 residues. In regard to this clonotype: Its antigen is unknown.

The authors generated TCR beta cDNA through 5'RACE template switching with UMIs. TCRdb re-called the 5' RACE reads and gives one entry per CDR3 protein, without DNA. This listing includes 300,000 or so distinct CDR3 sequences. This receptor was obtained from a woman aged 18-69 years in good health. Sequenced material: blood T cells: a sorted CD56 or NKG2C T cell subset, CD4+ or CD8+ T cells, or bulk PBMC T cells (not recorded which). The gene calls are TRBV12-3 or TRBV12-4 and TRBJ2-1; TCRdb lists TRBD2, though no DNA is available to test this call. The chain's CDR3 is CASSERTYYNEQFF.